The 8 T cell receptor beta chains presented below share a single source sample, sequenced in a study of blood T cell repertoires in COVID-19. Measured with immunoSEQ multiplex PCR; TCRdb has only the in-frame clones, and not every one. The table includes 150,000 to 200,000 clones, roughly four fifths detected once. The sample consisted of peripheral blood. The receptors were gathered from a man aged 70-80 years with active or convalescent COVID-19.

The chain recombines TRBV9 with TRBJ1-5; D is undetermined. Germline V gene data show CDR1 as SGDLS and CDR2 as YYNGEE. This CDR3 contains 14 residues. V was trimmed by 2 bases and J by 4 bases, leaving 10 bases between them. In nucleotides, the CDR3 is TGTGCCAGCAGCGTCGCGGGCGAGAATCAGCCCCAGCATTTT. Its protein is CASSVAGENQPQHF. Filled out from reference TRBV9 and TRBJ1-5, the complete variable domain reads DSGVTQTPKHLITATGQRVTLRCSPRSGDLSVYWYQQSLDQGLQFLIQYYNGEERAKGNILERFSAQQFPDLHSELNLSSLELGDSALYFCASSVAGENQPQHFGDGTRLSIL.

The genes are TRBV18 and TRBJ1-4; TRBD1 matches at 7 bases. The J segment lost 10 bases and the V segment lost 3 bases, leaving 8 bases of the junction unmatched. Germline values: CDR1 KGHSH, CDR2 LQKENI. The CDR3 has 14 amino acids. CDR3 sequence reads: CASSPPGQPVKLFF. The CDR3 nucleotides read TGTGCCAGCTCACCTCCGGGACAGCCCGTAAAACTGTTTTTT.

This chain connects TRBV5-4 to TRBJ1-2; no reliable D call. The CDR3 has 13 residues. Trimming took 3 bases from V and 8 from J, leaving 14 bases between them. Germline lookup yields CDR1 SGHNT and CDR2 YYREEE (reference sequence). CDR3 region: CASSSQVPSGYTF. Here the CDR3 DNA reads TGTGCCAGCAGCTCGCAGGTCCCAAGCGGCTACACCTTC.

The gene calls are TRBV11-3 and TRBJ2-1, with 8 bases matching TRBD1. The CDR3 is made up of 13 amino acids. Germline CDR1 and CDR2: SGHNT and YENEEA. V was clipped by 3 bases and J by 7 bases; unmatched bases: 2. CDR3 DNA: TGTGCCAGCAGCTTCGACAGGGGTAATGAGCAGTTCTTC. It is translated as CASSFDRGNEQFF.

The gene calls are TRBV7-3 and TRBJ2-3; D might be TRBD1 (6 bases). Looked up from germline, CDR1 is SGHTA and CDR2 is FQGTGA. V lost 2 bases and J 5 bases, leaving 11 bases between the germline ends. CDR3 length: 14 amino acids. This chain's CDR3 is CASSLYRAGDTQYF. The CDR3 nucleotides read TGTGCCAGCAGCTTATACAGGGCCGGAGATACGCAGTATTTT. The variable domain in full, with the rest retrieved from reference TRBV7-3 and TRBJ2-3, is GAGVSQTPSNKVTEKGKYVELRCDPISGHTALYWYRQSLGQGPEFLIYFQGTGAADDSGLPNDRFFAVRPEGSVSTLKIQRTERGDSAVYLCASSLYRAGDTQYFGPGTRLTVL.

The chain employs TRBV7-8 and TRBJ2-7; D may be TRBD2 (5 bases). This CDR3 is 14 amino acids long. Germline CDR1 is SGHVS and CDR2 is FQNEAQ. Trimming removed 2 bases at V and 2 bases at J, with 10 bases between. The CDR3 is CASSLSPGTYEQYF. DNA of the CDR3: TGTGCCAGCAGCTTAAGTCCCGGGACCTACGAGCAGTACTTC.

The chain has TRBV5-1 and TRBJ2-7; the match to TRBD2 covers 14 bases. This CDR3 comprises 15 residues. Germline CDR1 is SGHRS and CDR2 is YFSETQ. V gave up 0 bases and J gave up 5 bases; unmatched junction bases: 1. The CDR3 DNA sequence: TGCGCCAGCAGCTTGGTGGGACTAGCGGGAGACGAGCAGTACTTC. It encodes CASSLVGLAGDEQYF.

The chain is built from TRBV6-5 and TRBJ1-1; D ambiguous. The CDR3 is made up of 14 amino acids. The V gene lost 2 bases and the J gene lost 0 bases, with 7 bases spanning the gap. Germline loops: CDR1 MNHEY, CDR2 SVGAGI. CDR3 in DNA: TGTGCCAGCAGTTACGCCAGGTTGAACACTGAAGCTTTCTTT. It yields the protein CASSYARLNTEAFF.